The rows below give T cell receptor beta chains drawn from one sample of a study of technical replicates of blood from a few donors. TCRdb's copy holds only in-frame clones and misses some; the assay was immunoSEQ multiplex PCR. This sample carries around 77,000 clones, 80% to 95% of them seen once, and the ten largest clones take around 0.44%. The sequencing input was T cells isolated from PBMCs. These receptors all come from a human donor in good health. Each CDR3 is given with its conserved first and last residue. Fields, in order: J gene, V gene, D gene, clone size, CDR3 DNA, CDR3 protein. A D gene is named only where the DNA matches it firmly. Rows give clone size only sometimes, using once, few, many, or a class for an expanded clone.

>TRBJ2-1|TRBV7-3|TRBD2|.
TGTGCCAGCAGCCCATACGCCCCAGGACTAGCGACCAACAATGAGCAGTTCTTC
CASSPYAPGLATNNEQFF
>TRBJ1-2|TRBV10-3|.|.
TGTGCCATCAGTGAGTCTGGCCCCGGAGTTAACTATGGCTACACCTTC
CAISESGPGVNYGYTF
>TRBJ1-1|TRBV4-3|.|.
TGCGCCAGCAGCCAAGTAACAGCCATGAACACTGAAGCTTTCTTT
CASSQVTAMNTEAFF
>TRBJ1-5|TRBV19|.|.
TGTGCCAGTAGTATTCCTGCTTACAATAGCAATCAGCCCCAGCATTTT
CASSIPAYNSNQPQHF
>TRBJ2-5|TRBV15|TRBD2|.
TGTGCCACCAGCAGACGCTACCTAGCGGGAGGGTCGGAAGAGACCCAGTACTTC
CATSRRYLAGGSEETQYF
>TRBJ2-1|TRBV19|TRBD1|.
TGTGCCAGTAGACAGGGGCCCTACAATGAGCAGTTCTTC
CASRQGPYNEQFF
>TRBJ1-5|TRBV30|.|.
TGTGCCTGGAGAGGGGTTAGCAATCAGCCCCAGCATTTT
CAWRGVSNQPQHF
>TRBJ1-5|TRBV27|.|.
TGTGCCAGCAGTATACCTCAGGGATCAAATCAGCCCCAGCATTTT
CASSIPQGSNQPQHF
>TRBJ2-7|TRBV7-9|TRBD1|.
TGTGCCAGCAGCGGGGACAGGGGCTACGAGCAGTACTTC
CASSGDRGYEQYF
>TRBJ2-7|TRBV6-5|.|.
TGTGCCAGCAGTTATCTGGGACATACCTACGAGCAGTACTTC
CASSYLGHTYEQYF
>TRBJ1-1|TRBV9|TRBD1|.
TGTGCCAGTTCAACAGGGGTGGGGTCTGAAGCTTTCTTT
CASSTGVGSEAFF
>TRBJ2-1|TRBV7-3|TRBD2|once
TGTGCCAGCAGCTTCATAGCGGGGAGTAACAATGAGCAGTTCTTC
CASSFIAGSNNEQFF
>TRBJ2-7|TRBV11-1|.|.
TGTGCCAGTCGTTCTCCCTCCTACGAGCAGTACTTC
CASRSPSYEQYF
>TRBJ2-1|TRBV20-1|TRBD2|.
TGCAGTGGAAGCGGGACCCATGAGCAGTTCTTC
CSGSGTHEQFF
>TRBJ1-1|TRBV2|.|.
TGTGCCAGCAGTGTAAACACTGAAGCTTTCTTT
CASSVNTEAFF
>TRBJ2-5|TRBV5-4|TRBD2|.
TGTGCCAGCAGCTTGGAATCTAGCGGGGACGTAATGGGGACCCAGTACTTC
CASSLESSGDVMGTQYF
>TRBJ1-5|TRBV19|.|.
TGTGCCAGTAGTCGGGTGAGCAATCAGCCCCAGCATTTT
CASSRVSNQPQHF
>TRBJ2-1|TRBV6-1|TRBD2|once
TGTGCCAGCAGTCCCGGGACTAGCGGGCACAATGAGCAGTTCTTC
CASSPGTSGHNEQFF
>TRBJ2-3|TRBV29-1|TRBD2|.
TGCAGCGTTCCCCTTAGCGGGAGGACAGATACGCAGTATTTT
CSVPLSGRTDTQYF
>TRBJ2-3|TRBV7-2|TRBD2|.
TGTGCCAGCAGCTTGATAGCGGGAGACGGCGATACGCAGTATTTT
CASSLIAGDGDTQYF
>TRBJ1-2|TRBV4-1|.|.
TGCGCCAGCAGCCAAGATCCTTCGAACTATGGCTACACCTTC
CASSQDPSNYGYTF
>TRBJ1-4|TRBV6-5|.|.
TGTGCCAGCAGTTACTCAGGCAGGCTTAATGAAAAACTGTTTTTT
CASSYSGRLNEKLFF
>TRBJ1-3|TRBV28|.|.
TGTGCCAGCAGTTTACAGGGCGCTGGAAACACCATATATTTT
CASSLQGAGNTIYF
>TRBJ2-7|TRBV29-1|.|.
TGCAGCGTTGGTCATTCAGGCAGGCCCTACGAGCAGTACTTC
CSVGHSGRPYEQYF
>TRBJ2-7|TRBV28|.|.
TGTGCCAGCAGTTTGAGGGCCCCCTACGAGCAGTACTTC
CASSLRAPYEQYF
>TRBJ2-5|TRBV5-6|.|.
TGTGCCAGCAGCGCGGAAGAGACCCAGTACTTC
CASSAEETQYF
>TRBJ1-3|TRBV28|.|.
TGTGCCAGCAGGGACACAGGGTCCGCAGGAAACACCATATATTTT
CASRDTGSAGNTIYF
>TRBJ2-7|TRBV6-5|.|.
TGTGCCAGCAGCCTCCGGGACTCCTACGAGCAGTACTTC
CASSLRDSYEQYF
>TRBJ1-1|TRBV28|TRBD1|.
TGTGCCAGCAGTTTCATAGGGGGCTGGAACACTGAAGCTTTCTTT
CASSFIGGWNTEAFF
>TRBJ2-2|TRBV19|TRBD2|.
TGTGCCAGTAGTAATCTAGCGGACTATACCGGGGAGCTGTTTTTT
CASSNLADYTGELFF
>TRBJ2-1|TRBV4-1|.|.
TGCGCCAGCAGCCAAGATAGTGGGGGAGCGGGTGAGCAGTTCTTC
CASSQDSGGAGEQFF
>TRBJ1-5|TRBV28|.|.
TGTGCCAGCAGATCAACGTCAGCGGGCTATCAGCCCCAGCATTTT
CASRSTSAGYQPQHF
>TRBJ2-7|TRBV5-1|.|.
TGCGCCAGCAGCTTAGCGGACGGTTTCTACGAGCAGTACTTC
CASSLADGFYEQYF
>TRBJ1-2|TRBV27|.|.
TGTGCCAGCAGTTTATCCGGGGTCTATGGCTACACCTTC
CASSLSGVYGYTF
>TRBJ2-1|TRBV4-3|TRBD2|.
TGCGCCAGCAGCCAAGATTACCCCCCTGCGGGAGCTAATGAGCAGTTCTTC
CASSQDYPPAGANEQFF
>TRBJ1-2|TRBV6-6|.|few
TGTGCCAGCAGTCAAGACAGGTCCTATGGCTACACCTTC
CASSQDRSYGYTF
>TRBJ2-7|TRBV5-1|.|.
TGCGCCAGCAGCTTGGTTGCGGGCGCCGGCACCTACGAGCAGTACTTC
CASSLVAGAGTYEQYF
>TRBJ1-2|TRBV6-5|.|.
TGTGCCAGCTGTGGGACATCAAACTATGGCTACACCTTC
CASCGTSNYGYTF
>TRBJ2-7|TRBV7-6|.|.
TGTGCCAGCAGCCCGCAGGAGCGGTACGAGCAGTACTTC
CASSPQERYEQYF
>TRBJ2-1|TRBV5-1|.|.
TGCGCCAGCAGACCGCAACCACGGACACACATACACAATGAGCAGTTCTTC
CASRPQPRTHIHNEQFF
>TRBJ2-7|TRBV7-2|.|.
TGTGCCAGCAGCTTTGTCCACAGGTTCGAGCAGTACTTC
CASSFVHRFEQYF
>TRBJ1-1|TRBV13|.|.
TGTGCCAGCAGCGAATTCTTAATGGGGGCGGAGGAAGCTTTCTTT
CASSEFLMGAEEAFF
>TRBJ2-7|TRBV5-6|TRBD2|.
TGTGCCAGCAGCTTGGGCGGGAGATTACCCGAGCAGTACTTC
CASSLGGRLPEQYF
>TRBJ1-2|TRBV4-3|.|.
TGCGCCAGCAGCCACCCCGGACAGATATATGGCTACACCTTC
CASSHPGQIYGYTF
>TRBJ1-1|TRBV5-1|.|.
TGCGCCAGCAGCTACACCGGACGGACTAACACTGAAGCTTTCTTT
CASSYTGRTNTEAFF
>TRBJ1-2|TRBV19|.|.
TGTGCCAGTAGTATGGAGACAGTACCTTATGGCTACACCTTC
CASSMETVPYGYTF
>TRBJ2-1|TRBV7-2|.|.
TGTGCCAGCAGCTATCTAGCGAGTCTCTCCTACAATGAGCAGTTCTTC
CASSYLASLSYNEQFF
>TRBJ1-2|TRBV5-5|TRBD1|.
TGTGCCAGCAGCTTGGGTCGGCAGGGGGGACCTTCGGATGGCTACACCTTC
CASSLGRQGGPSDGYTF
>TRBJ1-4|TRBV7-9|.|.
TGTGCCACCTCCCTCGGTCCAGGGCAGGATGAAAAACTGTTTTTT
CATSLGPGQDEKLFF
>TRBJ2-5|TRBV18|.|.
TGTGCCAGCTCACCACCGACTGTGGAGACCCAGTACTTC
CASSPPTVETQYF
>TRBJ1-4|TRBV6-6|.|once
TGTGCCAGCAGTTACTTGCAGTTAGGGGTTGAAAAACTGTTTTTT
CASSYLQLGVEKLFF
>TRBJ1-5|TRBV27|.|.
TGTGCCAGCAGTTTATTATCAGGGCTAAATCAGCCCCAGCATTTT
CASSLLSGLNQPQHF
>TRBJ1-2|TRBV7-9|TRBD1|.
TGTGCCAGCAGTTCCGGACAGGCTAACTATGGCTACACCTTC
CASSSGQANYGYTF